The clone carrying this T cell receptor (beta chain) was counted between two and nine times. Its matching antigen is unknown. Points from the study as a whole: Tumor memory CD4+ T cell TCR gene usage clustered with blood and lymph node memory CD4+ cells and lymph node naive CD4+ cells. Greatest tumor Treg TCR overlap was with tumor naive CD4+ cells.

Per germline, CDR1 LNHNV and CDR2 YYDKDF (reference sequence). V dropped 4 bases and J dropped 9 bases, with 12 bases sitting between them. The CDR3 length is 12 residues. Semi-nested PCR with Nested Universal Primer A followed constant-region reverse priming of full-length variable regions. TCRdb itself ran the 5' RACE reads through MiXCR, one entry per CDR3 protein. This table has about 62,000 distinct CDR3 sequences, 30% appearing once. Naive CD4+ cells had CD25+ Tregs removed. The sequenced material came from tumor-infiltrating naive CD4+ T cells sorted from the breast tumor. As to subset: naive CD4+ T cells, CD4+CD45RA+CD25-. This sequence joins TRBV15 and TRBJ1-1, with no clear D. The TCR comes from a female donor with breast cancer. The CDR3 spells CATSNSYSQAFF. CDR3 in DNA: TGTGCCACCAGCAACAGTTATAGTCAAGCTTTCTTT.